These 12 T cell receptor beta chains share one sample of origin, sequenced in a study of blood T cell repertoires in COVID-19. Some clones are missing from TCRdb's copy, which holds only in-frame ones; the method was immunoSEQ multiplex PCR. The profile shows a few hundred thousand clones, around 86% of them singletons. The sequenced sample consisted of peripheral blood. All receptors come from a woman between 45 and 65 years old with COVID-19, enrolled during active disease.

V and J are TRBV28 and TRBJ2-2, with TRBD1 matching over 10 bases. This CDR3 region has 15 residues. V dropped 2 bases and J dropped 6; count of bases not matched to a gene: 3. Per germline, CDR1 MDHEN and CDR2 SYDVKM. The CDR3 loop reads CASSLGGTGAGELFF. CDR3 nucleotides: TGTGCCAGCAGTTTAGGTGGGACAGGGGCCGGGGAGCTGTTTTTT.

In its sample, this clone was seen once. This rearrangement joins TRBV11-2 to TRBJ2-5, with 10 bases matching TRBD2. CDR1 and CDR2 (germline): SGHAT, FQNNGV. Trimming cost V 4 bases and J 0 bases; bases outside gene matches: 2. The CDR3 extends over 15 amino acids. In DNA, the CDR3 is TGTGCCAGCAGCTCTCTAGCGGGGGACCAAGAGACCCAGTACTTC. Protein: CASSSLAGDQETQYF. Filled out from reference TRBV11-2 and TRBJ2-5, the complete variable domain reads EAGVAQSPRYKIIEKRQSVAFWCNPISGHATLYWYQQILGQGPKLLIQFQNNGVVDDSQLPKDRFSAERLKGVDSTLKIQPAKLEDSAVYLCASSSLAGDQETQYFGPGTRLLVL.

The rearrangement links TRBV19 to TRBJ2-1, with TRBD2 matching over 9 bases. Germline V gives CDR1 LNHDA, CDR2 SQIVND (reference sequence). Trimming took 7 bases from V and 7 from J; bases not matched to a gene: 5. The CDR3 covers 13 residues. CDR3 loop: CASMGGGANEQFF. The CDR3 bases are TGTGCCAGTATGGGCGGGGGGGCGAATGAGCAGTTCTTC.

This clone has just one count. V and J are TRBV5-4 and TRBJ1-2; D is unresolved. Between the trimmed V and J ends, which lost 3 bases and 3 bases, there was a span of 18 bases. Germline assignment: CDR1 SGHNT and CDR2 YYREEE (reference sequence). The CDR3 covers 16 residues. DNA of the CDR3: TGTGCCAGCAGCTCCGGGAGGGATCCCCCATACTATGGCTACACCTTC. Translating gives CASSSGRDPPYYGYTF.

This chain uses TRBV5-1 with TRBJ2-2; D is uncertain. The V end was cut by 6 bases, the J end by 2 bases, with 5 bases between. There are 12 residues in the CDR3. Germline V CDR1 and CDR2: SGHRS, YFSETQ. The CDR3 loop is CASTSNTGELFF. CDR3 DNA: TGCGCCAGCACTTCTAACACCGGGGAGCTGTTTTTT.

V gene TRBV19 combines with J gene TRBJ2-1, with D possibly being TRBD1 (6 bases). Germline CDR1 and CDR2: LNHDA and SQIVND (reference sequence). The V and J ends lost 6 bases and 12 bases respectively, with 18 bases between them. The CDR3 length is 13 residues. The CDR3 loop is CASSLQGQGTQFF. The CDR3 bases are TGTGCCAGTAGCTTACAGGGCCAGGGTACGCAGTTCTTC.

This clone was counted between two and nine times. This chain joins TRBV7-8 and TRBJ1-1, with 8 bases that match TRBD1. Germline V gives CDR1 SGHVS, CDR2 FQNEAQ. V shed 7 bases and J 5 bases; nucleotides not matched to a gene: 6. The CDR3 runs 13 residues. In DNA form, the CDR3 reads TGTGCCAGCAAAACAGGGGGGAAAACTGAAGCTTTCTTT. As protein: CASKTGGKTEAFF.

V and J are TRBV2 and TRBJ2-3, with 8 bases matching TRBD2. The ends lost 2 bases at V and 1 base at J; junction bases unmatched: 2. Germline CDR1 SNHLY, CDR2 FYNNEI. The CDR3 is 15 residues long. CDR3 residues: CASSESGGRTDTQYF. As DNA, the CDR3 is TGTGCCAGCAGTGAAAGCGGGGGCCGCACAGATACGCAGTATTTT.

The gene calls are TRBV11-3 and TRBJ2-3; the match to TRBD2 covers 13 bases. V shed 5 bases and J 10 bases; nucleotides not matched to a gene: 6. The CDR3 spans 14 residues. Germline values: CDR1 SGHNT, CDR2 YENEEA. CDR3 sequence: CASSGLAGALAQYF. As DNA, the CDR3 is TGTGCCAGCAGCGGACTAGCGGGGGCCTTGGCGCAGTATTTT.

In this sample, this clone turned up a few times. CDR3 region: CASTRGTGKSDTEAFF. In nucleotides, the CDR3 is TGTGCCAGCACCCGCGGGACAGGGAAGTCAGACACTGAAGCTTTCTTT. The rearrangement links TRBV5-8 to TRBJ1-1; TRBD1 matches at 9 bases. The length of the CDR3 is 16 residues. Germline-derived CDR1 and CDR2 are SGHTS and YDEGEE. V shed 6 bases, J shed 3 bases, and the junction held 12 bases outside the gene matches.

This sequence joins TRBV3-1 (or the pseudogene TRBV3-2) and TRBJ2-7, with D unresolved. Germline V gene sequence: CDR1 LGHDT, CDR2 YNNKEL (reference sequence). Trimming removed 1 base at V and 1 base at J, with 14 bases between. The length of the CDR3 is 16 residues. The CDR3: CASSQARSVRSYEQYF. As DNA, the CDR3 is TGTGCCAGCAGCCAAGCGAGAAGCGTAAGATCCTACGAGCAGTACTTC.

V is TRBV28 and J is TRBJ2-7, with 7 positions matching TRBD1. V dropped 7 bases and J dropped 5; count of bases not matched to a gene: 11. CDR3 length equals 14 residues. Looked up from germline, CDR1 is MDHEN and CDR2 is SYDVKM. The CDR3 loop is CASTYSDRDHEQYF. The CDR3 nucleotides are TGTGCCAGCACCTATTCCGACAGGGACCACGAGCAGTACTTC.